Presented here are 2 T cell receptor beta chains from one specimen sequenced in a study of T cell responses to AZD1222 COVID-19 vaccine. The repertoire was sequenced with immunoSEQ multiplex PCR; TCRdb's copy has only in-frame clones and lacks some. The profile shows 90,000 to 140,000 clones, 82% of them singletons. This specimen consisted of peripheral blood, obtained on day 0 of AZD1222 vaccination. These receptors were collected from an adult in good health.

This chain joins TRBV20-1 and TRBJ2-2; 8 positions match TRBD1. Germline assignment: CDR1 DFQATT and CDR2 SNEGSKA (reference sequence). The CDR3 covers 15 residues. Trimming removed 3 bases from V and 4 bases from J; junction bases left unmatched: 7. CDR3 nucleotides: TGCAGTGCTAGTATTTCAGGGGGCGCCACCGGGGAGCTGTTTTTT. Translating it yields CSASISGGATGELFF.

The sample holds a few counts of this clone. This chain uses TRBV7-8 with TRBJ2-2, with D maybe TRBD2 (6 bases). Germline-derived CDR1 and CDR2 are SGHVS and FQNEAQ. The CDR3 is made up of 17 amino acids. Trimming pared 1 base from V and 1 base from J, leaving 13 bases between. CDR3: CASSLDPGLRNTGELFF. DNA of the CDR3: TGTGCCAGCAGCTTAGACCCGGGACTCCGGAACACCGGGGAGCTGTTTTTT.